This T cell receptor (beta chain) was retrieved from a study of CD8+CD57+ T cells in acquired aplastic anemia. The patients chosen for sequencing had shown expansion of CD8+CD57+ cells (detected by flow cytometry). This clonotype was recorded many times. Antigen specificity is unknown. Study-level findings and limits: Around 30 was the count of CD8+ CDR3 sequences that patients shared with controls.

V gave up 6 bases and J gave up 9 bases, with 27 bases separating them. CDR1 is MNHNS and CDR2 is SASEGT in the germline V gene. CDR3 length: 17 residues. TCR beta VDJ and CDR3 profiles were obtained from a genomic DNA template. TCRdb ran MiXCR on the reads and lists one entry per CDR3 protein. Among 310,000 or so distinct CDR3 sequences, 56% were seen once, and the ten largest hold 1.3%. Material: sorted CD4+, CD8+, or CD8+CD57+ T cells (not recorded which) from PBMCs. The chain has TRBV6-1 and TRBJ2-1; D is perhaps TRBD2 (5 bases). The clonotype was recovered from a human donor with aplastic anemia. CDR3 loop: CASRDSRRIPYISEQFF. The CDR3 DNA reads TGTGCCAGCAGGGACTCCCGACGGATTCCATACATTAGTGAGCAGTTCTTC.